Following are 2 T cell receptor beta chains from one sample sequenced in a study of siplizumab effects on memory and regulatory T cells. TCRdb keeps only in-frame clones here, not all; method: immunoSEQ multiplex PCR. This sample yields 98,000 or so clones, of which over 90% are seen a single time; about 0.62% belongs to the top ten. The sample taken for sequencing was Tregs sorted from blood. These receptors all stem from a human donor in good health.

The chain carries TRBV6-1 and TRBJ1-2; 11 bases agree with TRBD1. V lost 11 bases, J lost 2 bases, and 10 bases stayed unmatched. The CDR3 length is 15 residues. Germline loops: CDR1 MNHNS, CDR2 SASEGT. CDR3 in DNA: TGTGCCTGCGATCGGACAGGGGGCAAGAACTATGGCTACACCTTC. This encodes CACDRTGGKNYGYTF.

This rearrangement joins TRBV19 to TRBJ1-2, with 7 bases aligning to TRBD1. The CDR3 covers 16 residues. Germline lookup yields CDR1 LNHDA and CDR2 SQIVND (reference sequence). V lost 4 bases and J lost 4; bases outside the gene matches: 12. CDR3 sequence (DNA): TGTGCCAGTAGTAGGACAGGTCCTCAGGGATCCTATGGCTACACCTTC. The encoded protein is CASSRTGPQGSYGYTF. The whole variable domain, remainder taken from reference TRBV19 and TRBJ1-2, is DGGITQSPKYLFRKEGQNVTLSCEQNLNHDAMYWYRQDPGQGLRLIYYSQIVNDFQKGDIAEGYSVSREKKESFPLTVTSAQKNPTAFYLCASSRTGPQGSYGYTFGSGTRLTVV.